A single sample gave rise to the 20 T cell receptor beta chains below, sequenced in a study of CD8+CD57+ T cells in acquired aplastic anemia. Using genomic DNA as the template, TCR beta VDJ and CDR3 profiling was carried out. Each CDR3 protein gets one entry after TCRdb re-called the reads with MiXCR. The sample holds around 230,000 distinct CDR3 sequences, 61% seen once. The sample comprised sorted CD4+, CD8+, or CD8+CD57+ T cells (not recorded which) from PBMCs. The receptors originated from a human donor in good health.

The chain joins TRBV24-1 to TRBJ1-2; D is unclear. This CDR3 spans 12 amino acids. Trimming left V 9 bases short and J 2 bases short, with 9 bases between. CDR1 and CDR2 (germline): KGHDR, SFDVKD. The chain's CDR3 is CATGKSNYGYTF. In nucleotides, the CDR3 is TGTGCCACCGGTAAGTCGAACTATGGCTACACCTTC.

V is TRBV19 and J is TRBJ1-1; the D is unclear. Germline loops: CDR1 LNHDA, CDR2 SQIVND (reference sequence). This CDR3 contains 15 residues. V lost 6 bases, J lost 1 base, and 15 bases lay in between. CDR3 region: CASSMAIPQNTEAFF. The CDR3 nucleotides read TGTGCCAGTAGCATGGCCATTCCCCAGAACACTGAAGCTTTCTTT.

The chain recombines TRBV7-3 with TRBJ1-1, with D possibly being TRBD1 (5 bases). The CDR3 sequence is 13 residues long. The V gene's germline CDR1 is SGHTA and CDR2 FQGTGA. V gave up 5 bases and J gave up 1 base, with 8 bases separating them. The DNA of the CDR3 is TGTGCCAGCAGCAAAGGACAGAACACTGAAGCTTTCTTT. Amino acid sequence: CASSKGQNTEAFF.

The sample holds a few counts of this clonotype. For the CDR3, the DNA is TGCAGTGCTAGAGATCCCAAGGACGCTACGTGGGGCTACACCTTC. It is translated as CSARDPKDATWGYTF. J is TRBJ1-2 and V is TRBV20-1, with unresolved D. This CDR3 has 15 residues. Trimming took 0 bases from V and 8 from J, leaving 19 bases between them. The germline gives CDR1 DFQATT, CDR2 SNEGSKA (reference sequence).

This clonotype was detected a few times. This chain uses TRBV29-1 with TRBJ1-1; tentatively, D is TRBD1 (6 bases). The ends were cut back, 6 bases at V and 4 bases at J, with 15 bases in the middle. Germline CDR1 reads SQVTM; CDR2 reads ANQGSEA. The CDR3 has 13 amino acids. For the CDR3, the DNA is TGCAGCGTGGATGTACAGGGTGGCACTGAAGCTTTCTTT. It is translated as CSVDVQGGTEAFF.

The chain employs TRBV4-1 and TRBJ2-6, with D possibly matching TRBD2 (5 bases). V gave up 1 base and J gave up 0 bases, with 10 bases separating them. The CDR3 totals 17 residues. The germline CDR1 and CDR2 sequences are MGHRA and YSYEKL. The DNA for the CDR3 is TGCGCCAGCAGCCAAGGAGGAGGTGACTCTGGGGCCAACGTCCTGACTTTC. This sequence encodes CASSQGGGDSGANVLTF.

V gene TRBV6-6 combines with J gene TRBJ2-3; TRBD1 matches at 12 bases. Germline lookup yields CDR1 MNHNY and CDR2 SVGAGI (reference sequence). V lost 6 bases, J lost 4 bases, and 5 bases stayed unmatched. The CDR3 contains 15 residues. The CDR3 nucleotides are TGTGCCAGCAGCTCCGGGACAGGGGGCGCAGATACGCAGTATTTT. Translating gives CASSSGTGGADTQYF.

Regarding this clonotype: A much larger clone is a single base away; this may be a read error. This chain joins TRBV4-1 and TRBJ2-2, with TRBD2 as a possible D gene (5 bases). The germline gives CDR1 MGHRA, CDR2 YSYEKL. The V end was cut by 3 bases, the J end by 8 bases, with 7 bases between. This CDR3 has 12 amino acids. The CDR3 protein is CASSQREGELFF. The CDR3 region has the DNA TGCGCCAGCAGCCAGAGGGAGGGGGAGCTGTTTTTT.

The rearrangement uses TRBV7-3 and TRBJ1-5, with no clear D. V was clipped by 1 base and J by 4 bases, with 5 bases between them. The V gene's germline CDR1 is SGHTA and CDR2 FQGTGA. The CDR3 has 13 residues. The CDR3 protein is CASSLNLNQPQHF. Written as DNA, the CDR3 is TGTGCCAGCAGCTTAAACCTAAATCAGCCCCAGCATTTT.

As for this clonotype: At one end, the junction sequence differs from germline, possibly due to a read error. The chain has TRBV15 and TRBJ1-2; possibly TRBD1 for D (6 bases). This CDR3 is 16 amino acids long. Germline V gene data show CDR1 as LNHNV and CDR2 as YYDKDF (reference sequence). In nucleotides, the CDR3 is TGTGCCACCAGCAGAGATTTGTCAGGGGACAACTATGGTTATGCCTTC. This sequence encodes CATSRDLSGDNYGYAF.

Many counts were recorded for this clonotype. The genes are TRBV5-6 and TRBJ2-7, with 12 bases lining up with TRBD2. The germline V gene encodes CDR1 SGHDT and CDR2 YYEEEE. The junction had 11 bases not matched to a gene; V was cut back by 4 bases and J by 6 bases. This CDR3 spans 16 amino acids. CDR3 protein: CASSRQRLAGAPEQYF. The CDR3 DNA reads TGTGCCAGCAGCAGACAAAGACTAGCGGGAGCCCCCGAGCAGTACTTC. The whole variable domain, filled in from reference TRBV5-6 and TRBJ2-7, reads DAGVTQSPTHLIKTRGQQVTLRCSPKSGHDTVSWYQQALGQGPQFIFQYYEEEERQRGNFPDRFSGHQFPNYSSELNVNALLLGDSALYLCASSRQRLAGAPEQYFGPGTRLTVT.

The chain combines TRBV27 with TRBJ1-5, with D possibly matching TRBD1 (6 bases). The CDR3 sequence is 17 residues long. Trimming took 6 bases from V and 0 from J, leaving 18 bases between them. Germline V CDR1 and CDR2: MNHEY, SMNVEV (reference sequence). The CDR3 region is CASSLGWQGNSNQPQHF. The CDR3 coding sequence is TGTGCCAGCAGCCTTGGATGGCAGGGGAATAGCAATCAGCCCCAGCATTTT.

In this sample, this clonotype turned up a few times. The chain is built from TRBV20-1 and TRBJ2-3, with TRBD1 as a possible D gene (6 bases). The J call may be incorrect, as the DNA end agrees better with TRBJ1-5. The CDR3 covers 15 residues. Per the germline V gene, CDR1 is DFQATT and CDR2 is SNEGSKA (reference sequence). The CDR3 bases are TGCAGTGCACAGCTAGCGGGGGGCGGCACAGATACGCAGCATTTT. Translated: CSAQLAGGGTDTQHF.

This chain connects TRBV10-3 to TRBJ2-1, with D tentatively TRBD2 (6 bases). This CDR3 is 14 amino acids long. V was clipped by 0 bases and J by 6 bases, with 9 bases between them. CDR1 is ENHRY and CDR2 is SYGVKD in the germline V gene. CDR3 loop: CAISESGGVNEQFF. The CDR3 DNA reads as TGTGCCATCAGTGAGTCGGGGGGAGTCAATGAGCAGTTCTTC.

The chain links TRBV24-1 to TRBJ2-1; D might be TRBD2 (6 bases). V lost 4 bases and J 8 bases, leaving 20 bases between the germline ends. Germline V gene sequence: CDR1 KGHDR, CDR2 SFDVKD. The CDR3 spans 16 residues. The CDR3 loop reads CATSDSVGGQVDEQFF. In DNA, the CDR3 is TGTGCCACCAGTGACTCCGTAGGAGGGCAGGTCGATGAGCAGTTCTTC.

As concerns this clonotype: The conserved phenylalanine or tryptophan normally closing the CDR3 is absent here, so this likely arose from a read error. V is TRBV7-9 and J is TRBJ1-5; no clear D. CDR1 and CDR2 from the germline V gene are SEHNR and FQNEAQ (reference sequence). This CDR3 is 12 amino acids long. V lost 2 bases, J lost 7 bases, and 6 bases lay in between. The CDR3 nucleotides read TGTGCCAGCAGCTTAATGAAACAGCCCCAGCATCTT. Residues: CASSLMKQPQHL.

This clonotype came up a few times. V usage is TRBV5-1 and J usage is TRBJ2-7; tentatively, D is TRBD1 (6 bases). The V gene's germline CDR1 is SGHRS and CDR2 YFSETQ. CDR3 size: 13 residues. Trimming cost V 0 bases and J 6 bases, with 10 bases left between them. This CDR3 is CASSLDRAFEQYF. DNA of the CDR3: TGCGCCAGCAGCTTGGACAGGGCCTTCGAGCAGTACTTC.

This clonotype was observed many times. The rearrangement links TRBV20-1 to TRBJ2-1; tentatively, D is TRBD1 (5 bases). The germline V gene has CDR1 DFQATT and CDR2 SNEGSKA (reference sequence). The CDR3 has 16 amino acids. The V end was cut by 2 bases, the J end by 1 base, with 15 bases between. CDR3 protein: CSARKGPRPSYNEQFF. CDR3 nucleotides: TGCAGTGCTAGAAAGGGGCCCAGACCGTCCTACAATGAGCAGTTCTTC.

This clonotype has more than one count but fewer than ten. The rearrangement joins TRBV27 to TRBJ2-1; D is unclear. Germline CDR1 and CDR2: MNHEY and SMNVEV (reference sequence). The CDR3 contains 13 residues. Between the trimmed V and J ends, which lost 0 bases and 9 bases, there was a span of 9 bases. CDR3 region: CASSLSVGVEQFF. The CDR3 DNA is TGTGCCAGCAGTTTATCGGTTGGGGTTGAGCAGTTCTTC.

This clonotype came up many times. V usage is TRBV6-5 and J usage is TRBJ2-2, with no clear D. In germline, CDR1 is MNHEY, CDR2 SVGAGI. V was clipped by 2 bases and J by 3 bases, with 4 bases between them. This CDR3 has 13 amino acids. Written as DNA, the CDR3 is TGTGCCAGCAGTTACGGGGACACCGGGGAGCTGTTTTTT. It codes for CASSYGDTGELFF.